This TCR beta chain was captured by sequencing in a study of identical twins. This clonotype has only a few counts. The antigen remains undetermined. Via MiXCR, TCRdb re-called the 5' RACE reads, giving one row per CDR3 protein. The sample has some 1,700,000 distinct CDR3 sequences; 25% to 35% are singletons. Overall study results and limits: Within cord blood, abundant beta clonotypes carried fewer insertions, but memory repertoires showed no such trend. Low generation-probability sequences were in excess among twin-shared out-of-frame alpha sequences.

Unmatched junction bases numbered 16, after V lost 3 bases and J lost 0 bases. Per the germline V gene, CDR1 is SGHAT and CDR2 is FQNNGV. There are 21 residues in the CDR3. The sequencing sample was made of cord blood. The TCR sequence derives from a newborn girl in good health. V usage is TRBV11-2 and J usage is TRBJ2-6, with 8 nucleotides matching TRBD1. The CDR3 DNA sequence: TGTGCCAGCAGCTTGAAGAGACGGACAGGGCTCTCTGGCTCTGGGGCCAACGTCCTGACTTTC. The encoded protein is CASSLKRRTGLSGSGANVLTF.